Each of the 9 T cell receptor beta chains below was sequenced from the same sample in a study of T cell responses to AZD1222 COVID-19 vaccine. Only in-frame clones appear in the TCRdb table, and some are missing; sequencing was by immunoSEQ multiplex PCR. Of about 100,000 clones in the sample, roughly 85% were seen once. The starting material was peripheral blood, obtained on day 0 of AZD1222 vaccination. These receptors originate from an adult in good health.

This rearrangement joins TRBV2 to TRBJ2-1; D tentatively fits TRBD1 or TRBD2 (7 bases each). Looked up from germline, CDR1 is SNHLY and CDR2 is FYNNEI. The CDR3 runs 15 residues. V lost 5 bases and J lost 9, with 20 bases in between. In nucleotides, the CDR3 is TGTGCCAGCAGTCAGACAGGGCTAGCGGTCGCTGAGCAGTTCTTC. This encodes CASSQTGLAVAEQFF. Full variable domain (remainder filled in from reference TRBV2 and TRBJ2-1): EPEVTQTPSHQVTQMGQEVILRCVPISNHLYFYWYRQILGQKVEFLVSFYNNEISEKSEIFDDQFSVERPDGSNFTLKIRSTKLEDSAMYFCASSQTGLAVAEQFFGPGTRLTVL.

The V gene is TRBV28, the J gene TRBJ2-7; 9 bases fit TRBD1. CDR1 is MDHEN, CDR2 SYDVKM, per germline. The CDR3 is 14 amino acids. V was pared by 6 bases and J by 3 bases, with 6 bases of the junction left unmatched. The CDR3 region is CASSPGTGNYEQYF. CDR3 DNA: TGTGCCAGCAGCCCCGGGACAGGGAACTACGAGCAGTACTTC.

This clone showed up just once. The chain carries TRBV13 and TRBJ1-6, with D possibly TRBD1 on 6 matching bases. The length of the CDR3 is 16 residues. Trimming took off 5 bases at V and 9 bases at J, with 20 bases between the two ends. Germline loops: CDR1 PRHDT, CDR2 FYEKMQ (reference sequence). CDR3 region: CASSAYRDKRVSPLHF. The CDR3 coding sequence is TGTGCCAGCAGCGCATACCGGGACAAGAGGGTTTCACCCCTCCACTTT.

The chain uses TRBV19 and TRBJ2-2; D gene uncertain. The CDR3 covers 13 residues. Deletions cut 8 bases from V and 0 bases from J, with 7 bases between. Germline V CDR1 and CDR2: LNHDA, SQIVND (reference sequence). The CDR3: CASGVPNTGELFF. The CDR3 region has the DNA TGTGCCAGTGGGGTCCCGAACACCGGGGAGCTGTTTTTT.

This chain uses TRBV5-1 with TRBJ1-6, with D possibly TRBD1 on 5 matching bases. The CDR3 loop spans 15 amino acids. The germline V gene encodes CDR1 SGHRS and CDR2 YFSETQ. The V end lost 0 bases, the J end lost 9 bases, and 13 bases lay between the germline ends. The DNA of the CDR3 is TGCGCCAGCAGCTTGGAGGGGCAGGGAGCTTCACCCCTCCACTTT. Its translation is CASSLEGQGASPLHF.

The CDR3 spells CASTPGGTSAYNEQFF. As DNA, the CDR3 is TGTGCCAGCACCCCCGGAGGGACTAGCGCTTACAATGAGCAGTTCTTC. V gene TRBV9 combines with J gene TRBJ2-1; TRBD2 agrees at 10 bases. Germline CDR1 is SGDLS and CDR2 is YYNGEE. After removal of 6 bases from V and 4 bases from J, the junction contained 10 bases not matched to a gene. The CDR3 has 16 residues. Combining the CDR3 with reference TRBV9 and TRBJ2-1 gives the whole variable domain DSGVTQTPKHLITATGQRVTLRCSPRSGDLSVYWYQQSLDQGLQFLIQYYNGEERAKGNILERFSAQQFPDLHSELNLSSLELGDSALYFCASTPGGTSAYNEQFFGPGTRLTVL.

This chain links TRBV27 with TRBJ1-2, with D hard to call. V was pared by 2 bases and J by 0 bases, with 13 bases between. Germline-derived CDR1 and CDR2 are MNHEY and SMNVEV (reference sequence). CDR3 length: 16 residues. In nucleotides, the CDR3 is TGTGCCAGCAGTTTAAGCGGACTACCAACTAACTATGGCTACACCTTC. It encodes CASSLSGLPTNYGYTF.

The J gene is TRBJ2-7, the V gene TRBV7-9; D is possibly TRBD1 or TRBD2 (7 bases each). The germline V gene has CDR1 SEHNR and CDR2 FQNEAQ (reference sequence). V was shortened by 0 bases and J by 3 bases, with 12 bases between the two germline ends. The CDR3 runs to 15 residues. The chain's CDR3 is CASSLASGGGYEQYF. As DNA, the CDR3 is TGTGCCAGCAGCTTAGCTTCAGGGGGGGGCTACGAGCAGTACTTC.

V and J are TRBV24-1 and TRBJ2-6; TRBD1 aligns across 9 bases. Germline assignment: CDR1 KGHDR and CDR2 SFDVKD. V lost 10 bases to trimming and J lost 4 bases; unmatched junction nucleotides: 7. This CDR3 has 15 amino acids. The CDR3 is CATSGTGPGANVLTF. CDR3 sequence (DNA): TGTGCCACATCCGGGACAGGGCCAGGGGCCAACGTCCTGACTTTC.